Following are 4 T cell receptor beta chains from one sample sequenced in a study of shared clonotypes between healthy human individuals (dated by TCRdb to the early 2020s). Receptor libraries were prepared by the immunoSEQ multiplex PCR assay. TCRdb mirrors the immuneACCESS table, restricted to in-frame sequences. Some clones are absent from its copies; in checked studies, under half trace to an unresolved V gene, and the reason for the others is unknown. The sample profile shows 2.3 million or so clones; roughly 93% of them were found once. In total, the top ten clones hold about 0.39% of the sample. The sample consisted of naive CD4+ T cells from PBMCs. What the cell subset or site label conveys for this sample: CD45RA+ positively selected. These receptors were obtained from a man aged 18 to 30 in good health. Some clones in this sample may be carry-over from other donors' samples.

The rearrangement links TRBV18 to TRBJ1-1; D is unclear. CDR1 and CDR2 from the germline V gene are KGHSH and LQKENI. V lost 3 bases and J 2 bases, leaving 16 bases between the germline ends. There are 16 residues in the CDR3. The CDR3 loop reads CASSPVLGYSNTEAFF. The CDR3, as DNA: TGTGCCAGCTCACCCGTGTTGGGATACAGCAACACTGAAGCTTTCTTT.

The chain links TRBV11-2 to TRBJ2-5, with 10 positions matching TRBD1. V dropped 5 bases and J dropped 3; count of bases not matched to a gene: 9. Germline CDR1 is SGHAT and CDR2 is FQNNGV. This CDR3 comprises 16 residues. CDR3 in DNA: TGTGCCAGCAGCCCTCCCCGGACAGGGGGTAAAGAGACCCAGTACTTC. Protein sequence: CASSPPRTGGKETQYF. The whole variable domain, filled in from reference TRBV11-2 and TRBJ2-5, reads EAGVAQSPRYKIIEKRQSVAFWCNPISGHATLYWYQQILGQGPKLLIQFQNNGVVDDSQLPKDRFSAERLKGVDSTLKIQPAKLEDSAVYLCASSPPRTGGKETQYFGPGTRLLVL.

CDR3 residues: CASSLDGTPNTEAFF. The DNA for the CDR3 is TGTGCCAGCAGCTTAGATGGGACTCCGAACACTGAAGCTTTCTTT. This chain connects TRBV7-3 to TRBJ1-1; TRBD1 is a possible D gene (5 bases). CDR3 length equals 15 residues. CDR1 and CDR2 (germline): SGHTA, FQGTGA. V was shortened by 2 bases and J by 1 base, with 11 bases between the two germline ends.

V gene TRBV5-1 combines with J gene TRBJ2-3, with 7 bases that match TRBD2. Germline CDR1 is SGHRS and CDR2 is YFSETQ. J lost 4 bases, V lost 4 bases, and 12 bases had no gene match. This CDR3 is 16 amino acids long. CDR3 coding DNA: TGCGCCAGCAGCCGGCAAAGGGCGGGAGTTGCAGATACGCAGTATTTT. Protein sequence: CASSRQRAGVADTQYF. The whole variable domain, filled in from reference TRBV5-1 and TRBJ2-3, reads KAGVTQTPRYLIKTRGQQVTLSCSPISGHRSVSWYQQTPGQGLQFLFEYFSETQRNKGNFPGRFSGRQFSNSRSEMNVSTLELGDSALYLCASSRQRAGVADTQYFGPGTRLTVL.